These T cell receptor beta chains were read from a single sample in a study of blood T cell repertoires in COVID-19. Clones were read by immunoSEQ multiplex PCR, and TCRdb kept only the in-frame ones, dropping some. This table holds about 310,000 clones, about 90% found once. Sequencing was carried out using peripheral blood. These receptors came from a man aged 18 to 35 with active or convalescent COVID-19. Both conserved end residues are part of each CDR3. Each record gives: J gene, D gene, clone size, V gene, CDR3 DNA, CDR3 protein. The D gene is left open where the match is weak. Clone sizes are given selectively: once, few, many, or a class where the clone is expanded.

TRBJ1-1 TRBD1 NA TRBV19 TGTGCCAGTAGTTCGGGACAGGGTAGGGCTGAAGCTTTCTTT CASSSGQGRAEAFF
TRBJ2-7 NA NA TRBV9 TGTGCCAGCAGCGAGGGCATCGGACTTACCTACGAGCAGTACTTC CASSEGIGLTYEQYF
TRBJ2-2 NA NA TRBV21-1 TGTGCCAGCAGCCATCTCGTTTCAGGGGAAAGGACCGGGGAGCTGTTTTTT CASSHLVSGERTGELFF
TRBJ2-3 NA NA TRBV14 TGTGCCAGCAGCCTCCTAGCGAACACAGATACGCAGTATTTT CASSLLANTDTQYF
TRBJ2-7 TRBD2 NA TRBV6-2/TRBV6-3 TGTGCCAGCAGTTACCAAAGGGGGGGAGCGGGAGGTTATGACGAGCAGTACTTC CASSYQRGGAGGYDEQYF
TRBJ2-3 TRBD2 once TRBV19 TGTGCCAGTACCCTCAGCGGGACTAGCGGCACAGATACGCAGTATTTT CASTLSGTSGTDTQYF
TRBJ2-1 TRBD2 NA TRBV10-3 TGTGCCATCAGTGAAAGTGTCGCGGGAGAGGGGAATGAGCAGTTCTTC CAISESVAGEGNEQFF
TRBJ2-7 NA NA TRBV5-6 TGTGCCAGCAGCTTGTGGGGCAAATACGAGCAGTACTTC CASSLWGKYEQYF
TRBJ2-7 NA NA TRBV11-2 TGTGCCAGCAGCTTAGGAGGCAGAGTCTACGAGCAGTACTTC CASSLGGRVYEQYF
TRBJ1-1 NA NA TRBV6-6 TGTGCCAGCACCCCAACAGGGATGAACACTGAAGCTTTCTTT CASTPTGMNTEAFF
TRBJ2-7 TRBD2 once TRBV7-2 TGTGCCAGCAGCCCTAGCGGGAGCTCCTACGAGCAGTACTTC CASSPSGSSYEQYF
TRBJ1-5 TRBD1 NA TRBV6-6 TGTGCCAGCAGTCTTAACCGGGACAGGAATAGCAATCAGCCCCAGCATTTT CASSLNRDRNSNQPQHF
TRBJ1-5 NA few TRBV6-1 TGTGCCAGCAGTGAAATAGCCGGGAATCAGCCCCAGCATTTT CASSEIAGNQPQHF
TRBJ2-7 NA once TRBV14 TGTGCCAGCAGCCAAGTGGGCACCTACGAGCAGTACTTC CASSQVGTYEQYF
TRBJ2-7 NA once TRBV15 TGTGCCACCAGCAGAGAACCCCGTAGCGGCTCCTACGAGCAGTACTTC CATSREPRSGSYEQYF
TRBJ1-6 NA NA TRBV20-1 TGCAGTGCCGGGAGAAATTCACCCCTCCACTTT CSAGRNSPLHF
TRBJ1-1 NA once TRBV2 TGTGCCAGCAGGGCGGGACTGGCTGAAGCTTTCTTT CASRAGLAEAFF
TRBJ2-7 NA once TRBV11-2 TGTGCCAGCAGCTCTTTAGAGGGCTACGAGCAGTACTTC CASSSLEGYEQYF
TRBJ2-7 NA NA TRBV28 TGTGCCAGCAGTCTCCCCGGCGGCCGGAGGAAAGAGCAGTACTTC CASSLPGGRRKEQYF
TRBJ1-4 NA NA TRBV7-9 TGTGCCAGCAGCTTAAAAACACAGGGCCTAGGAGAAAAACTGTTTTTT CASSLKTQGLGEKLFF
TRBJ2-1 TRBD2 NA TRBV11-2 TGTGCCAGCAGCTTAGACGGACTAGCGGGAATCAATGAGCAGTTCTTC CASSLDGLAGINEQFF
TRBJ1-6 NA NA TRBV5-4 TGTGCCAGCAGCTTGGCCGATTCACCCCTCCACTTT CASSLADSPLHF